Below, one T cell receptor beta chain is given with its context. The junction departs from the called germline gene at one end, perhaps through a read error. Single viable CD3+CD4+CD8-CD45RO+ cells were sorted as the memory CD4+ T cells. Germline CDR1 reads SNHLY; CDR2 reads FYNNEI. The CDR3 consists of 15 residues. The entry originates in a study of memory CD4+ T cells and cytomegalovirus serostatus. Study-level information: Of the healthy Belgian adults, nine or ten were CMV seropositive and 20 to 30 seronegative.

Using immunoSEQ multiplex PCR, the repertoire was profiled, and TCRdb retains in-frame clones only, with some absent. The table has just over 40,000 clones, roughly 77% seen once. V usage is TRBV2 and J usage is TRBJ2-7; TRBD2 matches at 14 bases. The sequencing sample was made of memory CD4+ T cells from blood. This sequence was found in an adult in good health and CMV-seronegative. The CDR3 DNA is TGTGCGAGCAAGAGTTACGGGACTAGCGGGGGCGAGCAGTACTTC. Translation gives CASKSYGTSGGEQYF.